These 14 T cell receptor beta chains share one sample of origin, sequenced in a study of control samples from healthy donors and cancer patients. TCRdb keeps only in-frame clones here, not all; method: immunoSEQ multiplex PCR. The sample contains about 410,000 clones, 75% to 95% of which appear only once. The sequencing sample was made of PBMCs. Receptors originate from a man aged 40-49 years with head and neck cancer.

The J gene is TRBJ2-1, the V gene TRBV19; 12 bases align to TRBD2. This CDR3 is 15 amino acids long. V lost 3 bases to trimming and J lost 5 bases; unmatched junction nucleotides: 2. CDR1 LNHDA and CDR2 SQIVND come from the germline V gene (reference sequence). The CDR3 DNA reads TGTGCCAGTAGTATTTGGACTAGCGGGAACAATGAGCAGTTCTTC. Translation gives CASSIWTSGNNEQFF.

This clone was recorded once. The chain links TRBV7-6 to TRBJ2-2, with D tentatively TRBD1 (6 bases). The CDR3 length is 15 residues. Germline V CDR1 and CDR2: SGHVS, FNYEAQ. V dropped 1 base and J dropped 1 base, with 7 bases sitting between them. CDR3 DNA sequence: TGTGCCAGCAGCTTAGAGACAGGGAACACCGGGGAGCTGTTTTTT. This sequence encodes CASSLETGNTGELFF. The entire variable domain, with the rest obtained from reference TRBV7-6 and TRBJ2-2, is as follows: GAGVSQSPRYKVTKRGQDVALRCDPISGHVSLYWYRQALGQGPEFLTYFNYEAQQDKSGLPNDRFSAERPEGSISTLTIQRTEQRDSAMYRCASSLETGNTGELFFGEGSRLTVL.

V and J are TRBV13 and TRBJ1-2; no definite D call. This CDR3 contains 17 residues. Trimming stripped 0 bases from V and 7 bases from J, with 21 bases between. The V gene's germline CDR1 is PRHDT and CDR2 FYEKMQ (reference sequence). This chain's CDR3 is CASSLGAGDGSYGGYTF. The CDR3, as DNA: TGTGCCAGCAGCTTAGGGGCAGGCGACGGGTCCTATGGTGGCTACACCTTC.

The rearrangement joins TRBV4-3 to TRBJ2-7; TRBD1 might be the D (5 bases). Trimming cost V 3 bases and J 1 base, with 10 bases left between them. Per the germline V gene, CDR1 is LGHNA and CDR2 is YSLEER. The CDR3 is made up of 14 amino acids. The DNA of the CDR3 is TGCGCCAGCAGCCAGGCCAGGGCGTCCTACGAGCAGTACTTC. Its protein is CASSQARASYEQYF.

The chain is built from TRBV7-8 and TRBJ1-1, with D possibly matching TRBD1 (5 bases). V lost 3 bases and J lost 13, with 15 bases in between. This CDR3 region has 12 residues. Germline V gene lookup returns CDR1 SGHVS and CDR2 FQNEAQ. The CDR3 reads CASSFGGSEDFF. For the CDR3, the DNA is TGTGCCAGCAGCTTCGGGGGGTCGGAGGATTTCTTT.

This chain uses TRBV12-3 or TRBV12-4 with TRBJ1-5; maybe TRBD1 (6 bases). The CDR3 length is 13 residues. V was cut by 7 bases and J by 6 bases, with 13 bases left in between. The CDR3 nucleotides are TGTGCCAGCAACAAAGGGGGGGGTCAGCCCCAGCATTTT. This encodes CASNKGGGQPQHF.

V gene TRBV7-2 combines with J gene TRBJ1-5; no clear D. The CDR3 has 13 residues. Germline CDR1 SGHTA, CDR2 FQGNSA. V was clipped by 0 bases and J by 7 bases, with 7 bases between them. CDR3 in amino acids: CASSLASAQPQHF. DNA of the CDR3: TGTGCCAGCAGCTTAGCTAGCGCCCAGCCCCAGCATTTT.

On this clone: The same CDR3 also results from other DNA sequences found in this sample. The CDR3 DNA sequence: TGCAGTGCCCGGGAGGACACTGAAGCTTTCTTT. It specifies CSAREDTEAFF. The chain carries TRBV20-1 and TRBJ1-1; D ambiguous. V lost 6 bases to trimming and J lost 3 bases, with 8 bases between them. The CDR3 covers 11 residues. Germline values: CDR1 DFQATT, CDR2 SNEGSKA (reference sequence).

The J gene is TRBJ1-1, the V gene TRBV19; D unclear. Trimming removed 10 bases from V and 0 bases from J, with 12 bases in between. CDR1 LNHDA and CDR2 SQIVND come from the germline V gene (reference sequence). This CDR3 has 13 residues. CDR3 residues: CATTRLLNTEAFF. The CDR3, as DNA: TGTGCCACTACCAGACTGTTGAACACTGAAGCTTTCTTT.

The rearrangement links TRBV6-6 to TRBJ2-1; D gene ambiguous. Per the germline V gene, CDR1 is MNHNY and CDR2 is SVGAGI (reference sequence). This CDR3 has 11 amino acids. The germline V and J ends were trimmed by 7 bases and 7 bases, with 8 bases remaining between them. The CDR3 here is CASTLVNEQFF. CDR3 DNA: TGTGCCAGCACCCTCGTTAATGAGCAGTTCTTC.

This chain joins TRBV18 and TRBJ2-2; D is perhaps TRBD1 or TRBD2 (5 bases each). V was clipped by 6 bases and J by 3 bases, with 14 bases between them. CDR3 length: 15 amino acids. Germline assignment: CDR1 KGHSH and CDR2 LQKENI. This chain's CDR3 is CASSRDQGHTGELFF. The CDR3 region has the DNA TGTGCCAGCTCCCGGGATCAGGGTCACACCGGGGAGCTGTTTTTT.

The V and J genes are TRBV2 and TRBJ2-7; the match to TRBD1 covers 9 bases. Losses at the gene ends were 2 bases for V and 4 bases for J; bases not matched to a gene: 15. CDR1 SNHLY and CDR2 FYNNEI come from the germline V gene. This CDR3 contains 18 residues. CDR3 loop: CASSEMGQGAVYWYEQYF. The CDR3 DNA follows: TGTGCCAGCAGTGAAATGGGACAGGGAGCGGTGTATTGGTACGAGCAGTACTTC.

The chain recombines TRBV28 with TRBJ1-5; 9 bases align to TRBD1. V trimming: 5 bases; J trimming: 2 bases; junction bases outside the gene matches: 4. Germline assignment: CDR1 MDHEN and CDR2 SYDVKM. The CDR3 totals 15 residues. The CDR3 sequence: CASSTGGAGNQPQHF. The CDR3, as DNA: TGTGCCAGCAGTACAGGGGGCGCAGGCAATCAGCCCCAGCATTTT.

J is TRBJ1-2 and V is TRBV12-3 or TRBV12-4; D gene ambiguous. This CDR3 comprises 13 residues. V was clipped by 8 bases and J by 0 bases, with 10 bases between them. In DNA form, the CDR3 reads TGTGCCAGCGGAACCGGGACTAACTATGGCTACACCTTC. It encodes CASGTGTNYGYTF.